The 13 T cell receptor beta chains given below trace back to one sample, sequenced in a study of blood T cells in healthy people across ages. The second PCR ran roughly 6 to 11 cycles with a sample-barcoded 5' primer and J-beta primers. Each CDR3 protein gets one entry after TCRdb re-called the 5' RACE reads with MiXCR. The table shows roughly 800,000 distinct CDR3 sequences, with roughly 25% occurring only once. These records were also assigned to another study, of T cells of mothers and their children.

Sequencing used blood. The receptor set was obtained from a boy aged 5-17 years in good health.

Concerning this clonotype itself: Mismatch with germline at one junction end may stem from a read error. The CDR3 here is CASSYGRGHTF. In nucleotides, the CDR3 is TGTGCCAGCAGCTACGGCCGTGGCCACACCTTC. The chain has TRBV13 and TRBJ1-2; D gene unclear. Germline CDR1 reads PRHDT; CDR2 reads FYEKMQ (reference sequence). There are 11 residues in the CDR3.

The chain couples TRBV7-2 to TRBJ2-7, with a tentative D call TRBD1 (6 bases). Trimming left V 4 bases short and J 5 bases short, with 24 bases between. Germline lookup yields CDR1 SGHTA and CDR2 FQGNSA. The CDR3 runs 17 residues. CDR3 DNA sequence: TGTGCCAGCAGCTGGCCCGTTTCGGGACACCCATCCCACGAGCAGTACTTC. Residues: CASSWPVSGHPSHEQYF.

The chain employs TRBV7-6 and TRBJ2-5; D unresolved. The CDR3 spans 17 residues. V was shortened by 4 bases and J by 1 base, with 19 bases between the two germline ends. Germline loops: CDR1 SGHVS, CDR2 FNYEAQ. The CDR3 protein is CASSSGHKVVSQETQYF. The DNA of the CDR3 is TGTGCCAGCAGCTCGGGTCACAAAGTAGTGAGCCAAGAGACCCAGTACTTC.

J is TRBJ1-1 and V is TRBV6-5, with D possibly being TRBD1 (5 bases). Trimming cost V 2 bases and J 2 bases, with 12 bases left between them. This CDR3 contains 15 residues. Germline CDR1 MNHEY, CDR2 SVGAGI. Written as DNA, the CDR3 is TGTGCCAGCAGTTACGACAGATCTATCAACACTGAAGCTTTCTTT. Translated: CASSYDRSINTEAFF.

This clonotype appeared a few times. The chain carries TRBV5-6 and TRBJ2-4; the match to TRBD2 covers 12 bases. The germline V gene encodes CDR1 SGHDT and CDR2 YYEEEE. With 0 bases clipped from V and 1 base from J, the junction kept 14 bases outside the gene matches. This CDR3 has 21 residues. The chain's CDR3 is CASSLESLGLAGGKAKNIQYF. The CDR3 nucleotides are TGTGCCAGCAGCTTGGAGTCGCTCGGGCTAGCGGGAGGGAAGGCCAAAAACATTCAGTACTTC.

This clonotype came up a few times. This chain joins TRBV7-2 and TRBJ2-3; no reliable D call. The CDR3 runs 14 residues. Germline V gene lookup returns CDR1 SGHTA and CDR2 FQGNSA. The V gene lost 3 bases and the J gene lost 0 bases, with 7 bases spanning the gap. The CDR3 is CASSFLVSTDTQYF. DNA of the CDR3: TGTGCCAGCAGCTTCTTGGTCAGCACAGATACGCAGTATTTT.

The sample holds a few counts of this clonotype. J is TRBJ2-3 and V is TRBV5-1; TRBD2 agrees at 7 bases. Germline CDR1 is SGHRS and CDR2 is YFSETQ. The CDR3 is made up of 13 amino acids. V was pared by 5 bases and J by 4 bases, with 4 bases of the junction left unmatched. CDR3 bases: TGCGCCAGCAGTGTCGCGGGGGCAGATACGCAGTATTTT. Translating it yields CASSVAGADTQYF.

A word on this clonotype: Relative to the germline gene, one junction end is altered; a read error may explain this. The chain is built from TRBV6-5 and TRBJ2-1; perhaps TRBD1 as D (6 bases). This CDR3 comprises 13 residues. CDR1 is MNHEY, CDR2 SVGAGI, per germline. The CDR3 loop reads CVSSGYRENEQFF. Here the CDR3 DNA reads TGTGTCAGCAGTGGCTACAGGGAAAATGAGCAGTTCTTC.

The gene calls are TRBV3-1 and TRBJ2-1; D is possibly TRBD2 (6 bases). The CDR3 is 16 amino acids. The germline V gene has CDR1 LGHDT and CDR2 YNNKEL (reference sequence). V lost 0 bases to trimming and J lost 5 bases, with 14 bases between them. The CDR3 bases are TGTGCCAGCAGCCAAGATACACTAGCCCTCCACAATGAGCAGTTCTTC. This translates into CASSQDTLALHNEQFF.

Points on this clonotype: The junction departs from the called germline gene at one end, perhaps through a read error. The J gene is TRBJ1-1, the V gene TRBV20-1; the D gene is possibly TRBD1 (5 bases). CDR3 length: 13 amino acids. The germline CDR1 and CDR2 sequences are DFQATT and SNEGSKA (reference sequence). Here the CDR3 reads CSAGMGGSTETFF. The CDR3 DNA is TGCAGTGCTGGGATGGGGGGGTCCACTGAAACTTTCTTT.

The chain has TRBV7-9 and TRBJ1-2; 12 nucleotides match TRBD1. Germline assignment: CDR1 SEHNR and CDR2 FQNEAQ (reference sequence). This CDR3 has 15 residues. V lost 4 bases, J lost 6 bases, and 6 bases stayed unmatched. CDR3 protein: CASSSPGQGADGYTF. The CDR3 DNA is TGTGCCAGCAGCTCTCCGGGACAGGGGGCGGATGGCTACACCTTC.

This clonotype was observed at least ten times. This rearrangement joins TRBV2 to TRBJ2-1, with 7 nucleotides matching TRBD1. The ends lost 3 bases at V and 5 bases at J; junction bases unmatched: 19. The CDR3 sequence is 19 residues long. Per germline, CDR1 SNHLY and CDR2 FYNNEI. The CDR3 DNA sequence: TGTGCCAGCAGTGACAGGACGGGACAGACTACGAACAACGACAATGAGCAGTTCTTC. Amino acid sequence: CASSDRTGQTTNNDNEQFF.

The J gene is TRBJ1-1, the V gene TRBV7-8; unclear D gene. The CDR3 consists of 13 residues. V lost 2 bases, J lost 7 bases, and 11 bases lay in between. CDR1 SGHVS and CDR2 FQNEAQ come from the germline V gene. The CDR3 region is CASSLLSGVEAFF. DNA of the CDR3: TGTGCCAGCAGCTTACTTTCCGGGGTTGAAGCTTTCTTT.